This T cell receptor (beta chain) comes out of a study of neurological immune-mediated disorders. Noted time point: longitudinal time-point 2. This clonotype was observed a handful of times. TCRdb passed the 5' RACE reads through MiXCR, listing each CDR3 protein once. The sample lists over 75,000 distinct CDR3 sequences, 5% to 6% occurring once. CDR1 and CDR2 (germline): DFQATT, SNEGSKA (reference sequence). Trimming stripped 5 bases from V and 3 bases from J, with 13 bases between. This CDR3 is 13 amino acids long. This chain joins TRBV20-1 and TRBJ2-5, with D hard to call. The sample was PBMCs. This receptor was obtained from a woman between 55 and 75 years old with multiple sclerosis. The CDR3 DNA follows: TGCAGTGCTTCTCATCACAGTGAAGAGACCCAGTACTTC. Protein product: CSASHHSEETQYF.